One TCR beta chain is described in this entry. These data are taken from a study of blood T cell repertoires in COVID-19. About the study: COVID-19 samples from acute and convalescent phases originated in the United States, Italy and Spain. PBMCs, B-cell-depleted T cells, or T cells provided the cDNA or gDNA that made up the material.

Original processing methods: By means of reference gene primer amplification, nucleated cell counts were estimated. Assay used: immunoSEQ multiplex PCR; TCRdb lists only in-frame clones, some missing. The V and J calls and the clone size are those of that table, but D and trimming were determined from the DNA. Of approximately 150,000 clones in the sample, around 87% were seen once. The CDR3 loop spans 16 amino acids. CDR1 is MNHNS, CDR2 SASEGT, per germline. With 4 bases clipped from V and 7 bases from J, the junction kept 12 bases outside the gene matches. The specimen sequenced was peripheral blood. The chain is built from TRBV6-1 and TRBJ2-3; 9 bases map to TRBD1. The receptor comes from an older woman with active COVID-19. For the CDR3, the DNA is TGTGCCAGCAGTGCTCCGGGACAGGGTTTGCCTAATACGCAGTATTTT. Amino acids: CASSAPGQGLPNTQYF.